The clone carrying this TCR beta chain was detected a few times. V gave up 4 bases and J gave up 2 bases; unmatched junction bases: 10. From germline, CDR1 is MDHEN and CDR2 SYDVKM. There are 17 residues in the CDR3. The entry originates in a study of blood T cell repertoires in COVID-19. Turning to the study itself: Spain, Italy and the United States supplied samples that represented acute and convalescent COVID-19. Nucleic acid was either cDNA or gDNA, and it came from T cells, B-cell-depleted T cells, or PBMCs.

Generated by immunoSEQ multiplex PCR, the TCRdb table keeps only in-frame clones and is missing some. The sample holds about 180,000 clones, 82% seen once. Material: peripheral blood. The TCR originated in a woman aged 80 or older with active or convalescent COVID-19. The chain carries TRBV28 and TRBJ2-3; 9 bases agree with TRBD1. In DNA form, the CDR3 reads TGTGCCAGCAGTTCCGGGACAGGGCTTTTATACACAGATACGCAGTATTTT. Its translation: CASSSGTGLLYTDTQYF.